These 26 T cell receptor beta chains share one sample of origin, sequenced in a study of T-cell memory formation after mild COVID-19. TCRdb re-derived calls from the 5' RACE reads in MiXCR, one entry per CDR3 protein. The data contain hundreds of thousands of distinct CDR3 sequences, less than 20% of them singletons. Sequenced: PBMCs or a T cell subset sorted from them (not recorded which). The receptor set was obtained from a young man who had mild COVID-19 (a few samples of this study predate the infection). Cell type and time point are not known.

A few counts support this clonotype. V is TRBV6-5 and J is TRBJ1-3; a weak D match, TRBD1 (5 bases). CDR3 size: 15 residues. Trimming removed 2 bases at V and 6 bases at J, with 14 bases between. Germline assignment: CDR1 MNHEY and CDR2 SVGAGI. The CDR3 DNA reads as TGTGCCAGCAGTTACGGGCAGGGCTTTTCAAACACCATATATTTT. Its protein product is CASSYGQGFSNTIYF.

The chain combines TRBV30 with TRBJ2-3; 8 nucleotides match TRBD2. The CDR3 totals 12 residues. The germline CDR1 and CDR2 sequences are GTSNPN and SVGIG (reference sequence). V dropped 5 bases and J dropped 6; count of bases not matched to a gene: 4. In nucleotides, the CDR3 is TGTGCCTGGTCCAGACTAGCGGATACGCAGTATTTT. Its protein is CAWSRLADTQYF.

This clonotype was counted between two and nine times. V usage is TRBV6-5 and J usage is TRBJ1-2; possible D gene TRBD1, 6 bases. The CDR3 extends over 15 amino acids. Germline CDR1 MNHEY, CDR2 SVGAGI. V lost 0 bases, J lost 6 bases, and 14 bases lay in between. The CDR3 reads CASSYSGQSNHGYTF. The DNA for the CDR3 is TGTGCCAGCAGTTACTCTGGACAGTCAAATCATGGCTACACCTTC.

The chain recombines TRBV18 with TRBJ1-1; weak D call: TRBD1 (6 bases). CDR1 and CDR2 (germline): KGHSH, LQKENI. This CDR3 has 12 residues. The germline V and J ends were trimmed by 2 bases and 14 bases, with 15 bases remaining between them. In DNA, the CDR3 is TGTGCCAGCTCACCAGGGACATCGGACGCCTTCTTT. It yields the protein CASSPGTSDAFF.

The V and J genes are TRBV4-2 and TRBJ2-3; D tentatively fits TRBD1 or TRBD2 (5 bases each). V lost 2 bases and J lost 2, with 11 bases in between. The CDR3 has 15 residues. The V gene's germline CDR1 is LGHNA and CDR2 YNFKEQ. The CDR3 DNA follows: TGTGCCAGCAGCCAAACCGGGACGAACACAGATACGCAGTATTTT. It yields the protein CASSQTGTNTDTQYF.

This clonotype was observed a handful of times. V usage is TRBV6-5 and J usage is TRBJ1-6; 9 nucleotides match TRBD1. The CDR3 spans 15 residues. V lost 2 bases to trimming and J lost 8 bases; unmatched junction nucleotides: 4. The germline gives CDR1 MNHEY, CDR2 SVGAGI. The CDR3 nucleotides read TGTGCCAGCAGTTACCGCGGGACAGGGCATTCACCCCTCCACTTT. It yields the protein CASSYRGTGHSPLHF.

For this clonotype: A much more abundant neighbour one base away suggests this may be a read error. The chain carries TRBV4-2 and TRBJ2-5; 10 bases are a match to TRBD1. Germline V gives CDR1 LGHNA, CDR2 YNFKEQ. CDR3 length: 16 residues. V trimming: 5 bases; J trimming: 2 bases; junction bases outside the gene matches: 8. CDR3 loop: CASSLGGQGEQETQYF. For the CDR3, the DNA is TGTGCCAGCAGCTTAGGAGGACAGGGGGAGCAAGAGACCCAGTACTTC.

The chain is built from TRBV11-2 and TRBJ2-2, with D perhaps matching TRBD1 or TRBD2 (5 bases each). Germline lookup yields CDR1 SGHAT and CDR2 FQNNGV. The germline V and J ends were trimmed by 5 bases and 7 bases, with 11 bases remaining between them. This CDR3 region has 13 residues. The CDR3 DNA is TGTGCCAGCAGCCGAGGGACGGACGGGGAGCTGTTTTTT. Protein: CASSRGTDGELFF.

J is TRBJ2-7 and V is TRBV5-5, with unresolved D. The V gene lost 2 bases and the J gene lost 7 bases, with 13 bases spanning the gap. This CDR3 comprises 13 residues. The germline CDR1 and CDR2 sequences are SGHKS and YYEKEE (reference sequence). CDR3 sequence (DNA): TGTGCCAGCAGCTTAGGACCAGGCTGGGAGCAGTACTTC. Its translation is CASSLGPGWEQYF.

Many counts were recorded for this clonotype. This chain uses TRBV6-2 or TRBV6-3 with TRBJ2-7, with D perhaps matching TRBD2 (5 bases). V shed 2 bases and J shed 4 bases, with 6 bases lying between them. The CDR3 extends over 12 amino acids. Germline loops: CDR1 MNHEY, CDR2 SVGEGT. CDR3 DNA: TGTGCCAGCAGTTACCCGGGGTACGAGCAGTACTTC. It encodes CASSYPGYEQYF.

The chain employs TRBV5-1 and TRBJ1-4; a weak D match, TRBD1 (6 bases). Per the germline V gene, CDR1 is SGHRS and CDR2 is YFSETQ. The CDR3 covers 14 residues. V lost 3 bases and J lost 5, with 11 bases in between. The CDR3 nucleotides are TGCGCCAGCAGCTCGCAGGGGAACAATGAAAAACTGTTTTTT. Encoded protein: CASSSQGNNEKLFF.

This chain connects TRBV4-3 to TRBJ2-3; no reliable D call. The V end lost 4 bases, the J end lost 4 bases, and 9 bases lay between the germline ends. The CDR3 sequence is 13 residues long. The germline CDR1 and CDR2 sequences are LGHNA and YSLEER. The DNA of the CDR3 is TGCGCCAGCAGCCGGGAAGGGCCAGATACGCAGTATTTT. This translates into CASSREGPDTQYF.

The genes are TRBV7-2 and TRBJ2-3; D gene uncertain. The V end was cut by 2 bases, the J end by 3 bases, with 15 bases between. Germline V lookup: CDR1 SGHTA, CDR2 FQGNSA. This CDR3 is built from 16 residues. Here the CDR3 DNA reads TGTGCCAGCAGCTTAATTGGGATTGTTTTGACAGATACGCAGTATTTT. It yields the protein CASSLIGIVLTDTQYF.

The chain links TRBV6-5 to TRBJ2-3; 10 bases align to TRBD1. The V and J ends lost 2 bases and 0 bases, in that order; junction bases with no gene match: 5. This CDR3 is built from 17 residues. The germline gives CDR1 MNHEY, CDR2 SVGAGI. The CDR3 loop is CASSYEGTGVSTDTQYF. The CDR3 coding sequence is TGTGCCAGCAGTTACGAGGGGACAGGGGTTAGCACAGATACGCAGTATTTT.

CDR3: CSAHRPGAGYGYTF. The CDR3 DNA reads as TGCAGTGCTCACCGGCCAGGGGCCGGCTATGGCTACACCTTC. This rearrangement joins TRBV20-1 to TRBJ1-2; D possibly corresponds to TRBD1 (6 bases). Germline V gives CDR1 DFQATT, CDR2 SNEGSKA (reference sequence). This CDR3 spans 14 amino acids. The V end was cut by 5 bases, the J end by 4 bases, with 17 bases between.

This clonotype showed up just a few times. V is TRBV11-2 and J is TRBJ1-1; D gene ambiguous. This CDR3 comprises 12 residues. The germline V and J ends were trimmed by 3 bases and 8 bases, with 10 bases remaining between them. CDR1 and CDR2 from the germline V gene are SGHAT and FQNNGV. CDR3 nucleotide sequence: TGTGCCAGCAGCTTTGATCCAGCCGAAGCTTTCTTT. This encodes CASSFDPAEAFF.

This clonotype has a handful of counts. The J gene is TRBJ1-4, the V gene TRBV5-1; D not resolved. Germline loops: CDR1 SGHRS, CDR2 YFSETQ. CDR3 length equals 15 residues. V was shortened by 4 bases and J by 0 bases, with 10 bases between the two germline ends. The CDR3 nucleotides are TGCGCCAGCAGCCCAGACCCAGCAACTAATGAAAAACTGTTTTTT. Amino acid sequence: CASSPDPATNEKLFF.

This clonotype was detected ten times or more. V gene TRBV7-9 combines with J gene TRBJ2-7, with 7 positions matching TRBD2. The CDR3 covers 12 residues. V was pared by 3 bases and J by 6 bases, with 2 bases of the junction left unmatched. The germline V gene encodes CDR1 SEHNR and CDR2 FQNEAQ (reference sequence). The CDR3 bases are TGTGCCAGCAGCTTCACGGGGGGCGAGCAGTACGTC. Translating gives CASSFTGGEQYV.

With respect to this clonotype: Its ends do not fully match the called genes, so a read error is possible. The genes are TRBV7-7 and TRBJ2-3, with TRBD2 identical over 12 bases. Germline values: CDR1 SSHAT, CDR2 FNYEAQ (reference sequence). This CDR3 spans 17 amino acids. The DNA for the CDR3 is TGTGCTAGCAGCTTTGGACTAGCGGGATCTAGCACAGATACGCAGTATTTT. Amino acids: CASSFGLAGSSTDTQYF.

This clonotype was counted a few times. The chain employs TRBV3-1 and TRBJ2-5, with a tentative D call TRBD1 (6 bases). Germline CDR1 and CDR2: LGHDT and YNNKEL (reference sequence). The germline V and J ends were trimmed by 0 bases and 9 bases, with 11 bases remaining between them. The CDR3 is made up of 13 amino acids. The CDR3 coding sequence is TGTGCCAGCAGCCAAGAGACCGGGACACCCCAGTACTTC. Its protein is CASSQETGTPQYF.

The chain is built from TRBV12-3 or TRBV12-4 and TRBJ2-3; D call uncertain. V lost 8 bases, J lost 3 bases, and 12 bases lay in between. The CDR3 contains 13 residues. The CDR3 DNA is TGTGCCAGCGCTTCCCTCTGGACAGATACGCAGTATTTT. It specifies CASASLWTDTQYF.

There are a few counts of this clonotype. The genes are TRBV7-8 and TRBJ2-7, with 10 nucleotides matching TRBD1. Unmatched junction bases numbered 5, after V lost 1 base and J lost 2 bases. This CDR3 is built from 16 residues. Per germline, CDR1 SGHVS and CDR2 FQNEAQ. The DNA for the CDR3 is TGTGCCAGCAGCTTAGGAACGGGACAGGGGACCTACGAGCAGTACGTC. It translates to CASSLGTGQGTYEQYV.

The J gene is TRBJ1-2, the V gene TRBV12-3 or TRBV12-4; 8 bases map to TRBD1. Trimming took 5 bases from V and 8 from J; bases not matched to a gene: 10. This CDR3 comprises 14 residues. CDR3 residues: CASSNHGQGGGYTF. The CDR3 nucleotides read TGTGCCAGCAGTAACCATGGACAGGGTGGCGGCTACACCTTC.

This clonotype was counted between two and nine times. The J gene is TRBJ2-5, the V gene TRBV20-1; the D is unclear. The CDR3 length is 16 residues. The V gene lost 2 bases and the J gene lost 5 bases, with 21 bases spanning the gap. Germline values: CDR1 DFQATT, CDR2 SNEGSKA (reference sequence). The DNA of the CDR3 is TGCAGTGCTAGACTCGTCGCTTTCACAATCCGGGAGACCCAGTACTTC. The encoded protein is CSARLVAFTIRETQYF.

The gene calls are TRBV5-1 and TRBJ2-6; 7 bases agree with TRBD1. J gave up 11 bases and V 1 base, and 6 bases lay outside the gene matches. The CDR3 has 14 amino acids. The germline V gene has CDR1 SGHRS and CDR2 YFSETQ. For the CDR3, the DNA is TGCGCCAGCAGCTTGTTCGGGACAGAATACGTCCTGACTTTC. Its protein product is CASSLFGTEYVLTF.

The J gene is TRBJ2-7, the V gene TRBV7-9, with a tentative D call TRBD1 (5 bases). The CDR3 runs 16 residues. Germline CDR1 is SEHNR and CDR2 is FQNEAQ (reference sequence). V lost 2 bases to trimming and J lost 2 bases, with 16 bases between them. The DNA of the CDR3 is TGTGCCAGCAGCTTACAGGTACAGGATACAGCCTACGAGCAGTACTTC. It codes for CASSLQVQDTAYEQYF.